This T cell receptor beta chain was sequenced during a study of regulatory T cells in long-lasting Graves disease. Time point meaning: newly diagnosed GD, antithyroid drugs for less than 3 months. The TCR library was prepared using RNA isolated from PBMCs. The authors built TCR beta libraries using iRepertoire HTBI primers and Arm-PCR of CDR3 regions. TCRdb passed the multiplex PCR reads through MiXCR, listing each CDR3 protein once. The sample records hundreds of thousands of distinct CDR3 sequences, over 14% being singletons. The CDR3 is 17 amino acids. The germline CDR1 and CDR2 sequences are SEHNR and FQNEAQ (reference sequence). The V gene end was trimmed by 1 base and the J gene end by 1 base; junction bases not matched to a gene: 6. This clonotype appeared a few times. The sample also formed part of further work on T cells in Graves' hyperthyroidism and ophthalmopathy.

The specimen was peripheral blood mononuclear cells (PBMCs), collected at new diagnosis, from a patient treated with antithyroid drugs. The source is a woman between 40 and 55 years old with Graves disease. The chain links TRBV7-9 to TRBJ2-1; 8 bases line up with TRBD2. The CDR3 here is CASSLEAGGRSYNEQFF. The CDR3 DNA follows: TGTGCCAGCAGCTTAGAGGCGGGAGGAAGATCCTACAATGAGCAGTTCTTC.